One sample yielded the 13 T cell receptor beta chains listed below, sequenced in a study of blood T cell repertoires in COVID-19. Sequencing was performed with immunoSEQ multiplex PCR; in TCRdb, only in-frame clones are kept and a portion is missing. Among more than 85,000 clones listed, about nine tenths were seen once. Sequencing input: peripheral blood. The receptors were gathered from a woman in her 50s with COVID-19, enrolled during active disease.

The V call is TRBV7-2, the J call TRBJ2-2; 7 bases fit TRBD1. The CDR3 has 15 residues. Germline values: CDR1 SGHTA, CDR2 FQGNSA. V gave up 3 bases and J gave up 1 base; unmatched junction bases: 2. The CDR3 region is CASSFWTGNTGELFF. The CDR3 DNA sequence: TGTGCCAGCAGCTTCTGGACAGGGAACACCGGGGAGCTGTTTTTT.

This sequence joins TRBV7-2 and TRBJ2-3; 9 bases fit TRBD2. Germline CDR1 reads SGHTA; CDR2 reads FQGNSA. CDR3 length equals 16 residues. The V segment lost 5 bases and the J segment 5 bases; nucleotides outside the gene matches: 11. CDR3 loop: CASSDTPSGVRDTQYF. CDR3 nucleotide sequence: TGTGCCAGCAGCGACACGCCTAGCGGGGTCCGAGATACGCAGTATTTT.

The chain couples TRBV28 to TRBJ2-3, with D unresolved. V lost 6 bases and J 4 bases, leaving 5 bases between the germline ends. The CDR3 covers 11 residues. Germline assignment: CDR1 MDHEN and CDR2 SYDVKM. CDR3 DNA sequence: TGTGCCAGCAGCTATCCAGATACGCAGTATTTT. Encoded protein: CASSYPDTQYF.

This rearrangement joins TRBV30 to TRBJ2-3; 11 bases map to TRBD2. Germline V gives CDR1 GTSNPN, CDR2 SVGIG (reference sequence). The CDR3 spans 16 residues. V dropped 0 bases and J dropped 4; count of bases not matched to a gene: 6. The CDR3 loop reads CAWSVGSGGAADTQYF. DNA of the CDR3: TGTGCCTGGAGTGTGGGTAGCGGGGGGGCCGCAGATACGCAGTATTTT.

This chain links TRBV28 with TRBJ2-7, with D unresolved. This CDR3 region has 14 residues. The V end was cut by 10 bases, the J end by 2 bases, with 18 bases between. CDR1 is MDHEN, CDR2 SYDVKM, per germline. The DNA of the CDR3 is TGTGCCATCAAACAGCCCTCAAAAACCTACGAGCAGTACTTC. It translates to CAIKQPSKTYEQYF. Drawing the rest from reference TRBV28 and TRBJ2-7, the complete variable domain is DVKVTQSSRYLVKRTGEKVFLECVQDMDHENMFWYRQDPGLGLRLIYFSYDVKMKEKGDIPEGYSVSREKKERFSLILESASTNQTSMYLCAIKQPSKTYEQYFGPGTRLTVT.

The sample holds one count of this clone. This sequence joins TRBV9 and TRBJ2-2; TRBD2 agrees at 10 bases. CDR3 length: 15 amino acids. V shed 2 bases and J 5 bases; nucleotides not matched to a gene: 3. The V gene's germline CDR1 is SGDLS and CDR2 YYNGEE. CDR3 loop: CASSVSSGGTGELFF. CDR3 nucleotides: TGTGCCAGCAGCGTTTCTAGCGGGGGAACCGGGGAGCTGTTTTTT.

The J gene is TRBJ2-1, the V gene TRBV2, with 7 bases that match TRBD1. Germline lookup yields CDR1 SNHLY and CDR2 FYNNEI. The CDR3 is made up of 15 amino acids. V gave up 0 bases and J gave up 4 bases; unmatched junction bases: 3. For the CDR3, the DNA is TGTGCCAGCAGTGAAGCGGGACAGTTGTACAATGAGCAGTTCTTC. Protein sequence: CASSEAGQLYNEQFF. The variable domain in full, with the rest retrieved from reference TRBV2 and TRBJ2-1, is EPEVTQTPSHQVTQMGQEVILRCVPISNHLYFYWYRQILGQKVEFLVSFYNNEISEKSEIFDDQFSVERPDGSNFTLKIRSTKLEDSAMYFCASSEAGQLYNEQFFGPGTRLTVL.

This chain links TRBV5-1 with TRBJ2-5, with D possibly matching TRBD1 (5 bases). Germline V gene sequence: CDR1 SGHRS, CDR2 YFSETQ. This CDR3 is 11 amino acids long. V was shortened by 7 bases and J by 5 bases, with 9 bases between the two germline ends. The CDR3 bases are TGCGCCAGCCTAAAGGGGGAGACCCAGTACTTC. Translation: CASLKGETQYF.

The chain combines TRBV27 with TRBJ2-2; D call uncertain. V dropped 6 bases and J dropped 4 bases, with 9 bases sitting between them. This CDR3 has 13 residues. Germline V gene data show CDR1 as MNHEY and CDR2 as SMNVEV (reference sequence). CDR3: CASSLKRTGELFF. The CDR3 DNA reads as TGTGCCAGCAGCCTAAAGCGCACCGGGGAGCTGTTTTTT.

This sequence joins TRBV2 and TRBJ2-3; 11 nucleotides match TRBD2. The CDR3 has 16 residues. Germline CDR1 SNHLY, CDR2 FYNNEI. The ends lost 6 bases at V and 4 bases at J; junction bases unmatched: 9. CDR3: CASSLRTSGFPDTQYF. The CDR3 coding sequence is TGTGCCAGCAGCCTCCGGACTAGCGGGTTCCCAGATACGCAGTATTTT.

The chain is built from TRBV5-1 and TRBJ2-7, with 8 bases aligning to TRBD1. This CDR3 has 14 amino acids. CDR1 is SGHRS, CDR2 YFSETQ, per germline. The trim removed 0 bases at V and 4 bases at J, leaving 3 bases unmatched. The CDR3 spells CASSLDGQGYEQYF. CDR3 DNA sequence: TGCGCCAGCAGCTTGGATGGACAGGGATACGAGCAGTACTTC. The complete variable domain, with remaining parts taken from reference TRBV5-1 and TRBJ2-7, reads KAGVTQTPRYLIKTRGQQVTLSCSPISGHRSVSWYQQTPGQGLQFLFEYFSETQRNKGNFPGRFSGRQFSNSRSEMNVSTLELGDSALYLCASSLDGQGYEQYFGPGTRLTVT.

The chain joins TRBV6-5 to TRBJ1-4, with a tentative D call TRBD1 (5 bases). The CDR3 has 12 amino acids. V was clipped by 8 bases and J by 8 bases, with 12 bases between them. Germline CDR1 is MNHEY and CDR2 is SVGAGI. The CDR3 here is CASGGVGEKLFF. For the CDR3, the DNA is TGTGCCAGCGGAGGGGTAGGGGAAAAACTGTTTTTT.

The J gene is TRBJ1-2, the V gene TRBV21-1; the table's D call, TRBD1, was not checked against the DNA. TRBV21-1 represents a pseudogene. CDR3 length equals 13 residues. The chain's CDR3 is CASSKSRTDGYTF. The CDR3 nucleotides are TGTGCCAGCAGCAAAAGCAGGACAGATGGCTACACCTTC.